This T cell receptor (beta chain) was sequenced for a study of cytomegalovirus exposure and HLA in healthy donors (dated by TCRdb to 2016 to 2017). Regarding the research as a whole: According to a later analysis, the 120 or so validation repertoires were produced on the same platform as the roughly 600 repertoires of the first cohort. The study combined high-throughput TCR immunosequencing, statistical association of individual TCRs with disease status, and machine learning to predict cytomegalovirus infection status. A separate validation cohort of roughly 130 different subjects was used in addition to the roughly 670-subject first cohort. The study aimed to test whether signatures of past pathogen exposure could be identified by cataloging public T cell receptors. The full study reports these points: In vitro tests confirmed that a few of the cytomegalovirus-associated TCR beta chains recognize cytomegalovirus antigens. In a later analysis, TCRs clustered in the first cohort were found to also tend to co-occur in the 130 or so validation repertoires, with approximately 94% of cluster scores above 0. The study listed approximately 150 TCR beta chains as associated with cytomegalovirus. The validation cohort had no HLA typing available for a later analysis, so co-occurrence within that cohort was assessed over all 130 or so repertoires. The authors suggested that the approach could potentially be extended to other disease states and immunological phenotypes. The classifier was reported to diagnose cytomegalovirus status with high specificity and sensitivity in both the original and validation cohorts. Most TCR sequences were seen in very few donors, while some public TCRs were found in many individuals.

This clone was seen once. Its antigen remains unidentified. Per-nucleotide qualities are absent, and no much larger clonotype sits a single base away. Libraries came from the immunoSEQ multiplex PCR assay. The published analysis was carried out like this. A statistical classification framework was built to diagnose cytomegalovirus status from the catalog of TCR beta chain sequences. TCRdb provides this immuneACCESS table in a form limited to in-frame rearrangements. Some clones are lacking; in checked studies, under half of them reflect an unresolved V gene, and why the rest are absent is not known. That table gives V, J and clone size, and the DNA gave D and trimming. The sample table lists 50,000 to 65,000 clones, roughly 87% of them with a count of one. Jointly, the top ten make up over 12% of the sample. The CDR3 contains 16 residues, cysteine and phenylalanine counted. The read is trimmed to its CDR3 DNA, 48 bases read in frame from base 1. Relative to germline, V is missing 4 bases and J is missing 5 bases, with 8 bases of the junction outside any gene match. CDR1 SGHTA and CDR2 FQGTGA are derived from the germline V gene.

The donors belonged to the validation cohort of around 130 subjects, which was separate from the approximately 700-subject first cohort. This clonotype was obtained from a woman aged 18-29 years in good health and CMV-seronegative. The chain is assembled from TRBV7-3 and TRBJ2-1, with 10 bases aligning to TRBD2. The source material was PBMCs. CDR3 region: CASSSRLAGINNEQFF. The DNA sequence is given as TGTGCCAGCAGCTCACGACTAGCGGGCATCAACAATGAGCAGTTCTTC. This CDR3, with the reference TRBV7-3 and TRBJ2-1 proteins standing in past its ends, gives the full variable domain GAGVSQTPSNKVTEKGKYVELRCDPISGHTALYWYRQSLGQGPEFLIYFQGTGAADDSGLPNDRFFAVRPEGSVSTLKIQRTERGDSAVYLCASSSRLAGINNEQFFGPGTRLTVL.